Below are 23 T cell receptor beta chains sequenced from a single sample in a study of T cell responses to AZD1222 COVID-19 vaccine. The table came from immunoSEQ multiplex PCR; TCRdb's copy has only in-frame clones and leaves some out. The sample carries about 140,000 clones, roughly 92% recorded once. The sample in question was peripheral blood, obtained on day 0 of AZD1222 vaccination. The receptors were gathered from an adult in good health.

The chain recombines TRBV6-5 with TRBJ2-7; D might be TRBD1 (5 bases). The length of the CDR3 is 15 residues. In germline, CDR1 is MNHEY, CDR2 SVGAGI. Trimming stripped 2 bases from V and 3 bases from J, with 14 bases between. The chain's CDR3 is CASSYRSGPGYEQYF. The CDR3 coding sequence is TGTGCCAGCAGTTACAGGTCAGGGCCAGGCTACGAGCAGTACTTC.

V is TRBV14 and J is TRBJ2-3, with 14 bases fitting TRBD2. V dropped 4 bases and J dropped 0; count of bases not matched to a gene: 15. Germline V CDR1 and CDR2: SGHDN, FVKESK. The CDR3 is 21 amino acids. This chain's CDR3 is CASSPQQGLAGAERSTDTQYF. The CDR3 nucleotides read TGTGCCAGCAGCCCCCAACAGGGACTAGCGGGGGCGGAGAGGAGCACAGATACGCAGTATTTT.

The rearrangement joins TRBV18 to TRBJ1-1; TRBD1 agrees at 7 bases. Unmatched junction bases numbered 7, after V lost 3 bases and J lost 0 bases. The CDR3 extends over 16 amino acids. The germline CDR1 and CDR2 sequences are KGHSH and LQKENI. CDR3 region: CASSPPTGNMNTEAFF. The CDR3 DNA is TGTGCCAGCTCACCCCCGACAGGGAATATGAACACTGAAGCTTTCTTT.

This clone was counted a single time. The genes are TRBV3-1 (or the pseudogene TRBV3-2) and TRBJ2-7, with D possibly TRBD2 on 6 matching bases. CDR3 length: 15 amino acids. The germline V gene has CDR1 LGHDT and CDR2 YNNKEL (reference sequence). V dropped 1 base and J dropped 6 bases, with 16 bases sitting between them. The CDR3 DNA reads TGTGCCAGCAGCCAAGCAGAGGGGCGGGGTGGCGAGCAGTACTTC. Protein product: CASSQAEGRGGEQYF.

V and J are TRBV28 and TRBJ2-7, with unresolved D. V lost 2 bases and J 0 bases, leaving 20 bases between the germline ends. The germline V gene has CDR1 MDHEN and CDR2 SYDVKM. The CDR3 has 18 amino acids. The CDR3 sequence: CASSLRSRLMLASYEQYF. CDR3 in DNA: TGTGCCAGCAGTTTAAGGTCGAGGCTGATGCTGGCCTCCTACGAGCAGTACTTC.

This clone has only one observation. This chain connects TRBV5-1 to TRBJ2-1; no definite D call. Germline CDR1 reads SGHRS; CDR2 reads YFSETQ. This CDR3 is 12 amino acids long. V was clipped by 4 bases and J by 3 bases, with 5 bases between them. The CDR3 spells CASSLNYNEQFF. The CDR3 DNA is TGCGCCAGCAGCCTGAACTACAATGAGCAGTTCTTC.

V and J are TRBV7-2 and TRBJ1-5, with 9 bases matching TRBD1. The ends lost 4 bases at V and 6 bases at J; junction bases unmatched: 7. The CDR3 loop spans 15 amino acids. The germline V gene has CDR1 SGHTA and CDR2 FQGNSA. The CDR3 is CASSSPGTGFQPQHF. The CDR3 DNA is TGTGCCAGCAGCTCGCCCGGGACAGGGTTTCAGCCCCAGCATTTT.

The gene calls are TRBV4-2 and TRBJ1-3; 7 bases line up with TRBD1. The CDR3 is made up of 17 amino acids. The J segment lost 0 bases and the V segment lost 5 bases, leaving 10 bases of the junction unmatched. Germline V gives CDR1 LGHNA, CDR2 YNFKEQ. CDR3 bases: TGTGCCAGCAGCTTGGGCCCACAGGGGAGCTCTGGAAACACCATATATTTT. Translation: CASSLGPQGSSGNTIYF.

V is TRBV30 and J is TRBJ2-7; 7 nucleotides match TRBD1. Germline values: CDR1 GTSNPN, CDR2 SVGIG (reference sequence). V shed 2 bases and J 4 bases; nucleotides not matched to a gene: 11. There are 15 residues in the CDR3. CDR3 in amino acids: CAWSFTGQRNYEQYF. Here the CDR3 DNA reads TGTGCCTGGAGTTTTACGGGACAGAGGAATTACGAGCAGTACTTC.

The chain combines TRBV3-1 (or the pseudogene TRBV3-2) with TRBJ2-3; D unresolved. This CDR3 region has 12 residues. Looked up from germline, CDR1 is LGHDT and CDR2 is YNNKEL (reference sequence). V shed 7 bases and J shed 8 bases, with 13 bases lying between them. The CDR3 DNA sequence: TGTGCCAGCACATCCTCCGCGGCTACGCAGTATTTT. The encoded protein is CASTSSAATQYF.

The chain joins TRBV9 to TRBJ2-3; TRBD2 agrees at 9 bases. Looked up from germline, CDR1 is SGDLS and CDR2 is YYNGEE. The CDR3 runs 17 residues. After removal of 0 bases from V and 3 bases from J, the junction contained 8 bases not matched to a gene. In DNA form, the CDR3 reads TGTGCCAGCAGCGTAGTATCGGGCGGGGGGGTTACAGATACGCAGTATTTT. Protein product: CASSVVSGGGVTDTQYF.

The table lists this clone with a count of one. The chain employs TRBV3-1 (or the pseudogene TRBV3-2) and TRBJ1-2, with D unresolved. In germline, CDR1 is LGHDT, CDR2 YNNKEL (reference sequence). This CDR3 is 14 amino acids long. Trimming shortened V by 0 bases and J by 2 bases, and 7 bases separated the two germline ends. Here the CDR3 reads CASSQDLRNYGYTF. CDR3 in DNA: TGTGCCAGCAGCCAAGATTTGAGAAACTATGGCTACACCTTC.

The chain links TRBV30 to TRBJ2-5; D remains unclear. Germline lookup yields CDR1 GTSNPN and CDR2 SVGIG (reference sequence). The CDR3 is 12 amino acids. The V end lost 0 bases, the J end lost 5 bases, and 7 bases lay between the germline ends. CDR3 DNA sequence: TGTGCCTGGAGTGTATTCGGGGAGACCCAGTACTTC. Residues: CAWSVFGETQYF.

For the CDR3, the DNA is TGTGCCAGTAGTACGGGACGGGGATCGGGGGAAAAACTGTTTTTT. This gives the protein CASSTGRGSGEKLFF. The chain has TRBV19 and TRBJ1-4, with D perhaps TRBD1 (5 bases). Germline-derived CDR1 and CDR2 are LNHDA and SQIVND (reference sequence). V was clipped by 4 bases and J by 8 bases, with 17 bases between them. The CDR3 extends over 15 amino acids.

J is TRBJ2-5 and V is TRBV2, with no clear D. CDR1 is SNHLY and CDR2 is FYNNEI in the germline V gene. V shed 7 bases and J shed 1 base, with 10 bases lying between them. The CDR3 length is 13 residues. CDR3: CASKDDLQETQYF. As DNA, the CDR3 is TGTGCCAGCAAGGACGACCTCCAAGAGACCCAGTACTTC.

V and J are TRBV5-1 and TRBJ2-7, with D uncertain. Trimming took off 5 bases at V and 0 bases at J, with 15 bases between the two ends. The CDR3 extends over 15 amino acids. The germline gives CDR1 SGHRS, CDR2 YFSETQ. The CDR3 loop reads CASRPTTSSSYEQYF. In DNA, the CDR3 is TGCGCCAGCAGACCTACTACGTCGAGCTCCTACGAGCAGTACTTC.

The rearrangement links TRBV5-1 to TRBJ2-3; TRBD1 might be the D (6 bases). CDR1 is SGHRS and CDR2 is YFSETQ in the germline V gene. The CDR3 has 15 amino acids. Trimming removed 2 bases from V and 3 bases from J, with 13 bases in between. The DNA of the CDR3 is TGCGCCAGCAGCTTACAGGGTGTTGGAACAGATACGCAGTATTTT. Translation: CASSLQGVGTDTQYF.

The DNA of the CDR3 is TGTGCCAGCAGTGCCCCCCCCAGGGGGGGCGCCGCCTATAATTCACCCCTCCACTTT. Translating it yields CASSAPPRGGAAYNSPLHF. This chain uses TRBV6-1 with TRBJ1-6; 7 nucleotides line up with TRBD1. J lost 2 bases, V lost 4 bases, and 14 bases had no gene match. This CDR3 has 19 amino acids. The germline V gene has CDR1 MNHNS and CDR2 SASEGT.

The chain couples TRBV4-2 to TRBJ2-5, with D perhaps TRBD1 or TRBD2 (6 bases each). Trimming pared 1 base from V and 4 bases from J, leaving 13 bases between. The CDR3 has 15 amino acids. Germline CDR1 is LGHNA and CDR2 is YNFKEQ. CDR3 in amino acids: CASSQALGGPETQYF. The CDR3 DNA reads TGTGCCAGCAGCCAAGCGTTGGGGGGCCCAGAGACCCAGTACTTC.

CDR3 nucleotide sequence: TGTGCCAGCTCACCCGTTGGATTTAGCAATCAGCCCCAGCATTTT. Amino acid sequence: CASSPVGFSNQPQHF. The chain recombines TRBV18 with TRBJ1-5; no definite D call. The germline V gene encodes CDR1 KGHSH and CDR2 LQKENI. Trimming left V 3 bases short and J 0 bases short, with 9 bases between. This CDR3 has 15 residues. The full variable domain, in which reference TRBV18 and TRBJ1-5 provide the parts outside the CDR3, is NAGVMQNPRHLVRRRGQEARLRCSPMKGHSHVYWYRQLPEEGLKFMVYLQKENIIDESGMPKERFSAEFPKEGPSILRIQQVVRGDSAAYFCASSPVGFSNQPQHFGDGTRLSIL.

This chain links TRBV27 with TRBJ2-7; either TRBD1 or TRBD2 may supply D (5 bases each). Trimming stripped 5 bases from V and 0 bases from J, with 11 bases between. This CDR3 is built from 14 residues. In germline, CDR1 is MNHEY, CDR2 SMNVEV (reference sequence). Here the CDR3 reads CASSGTVSSYEQYF. CDR3 nucleotide sequence: TGTGCCAGCAGTGGGACGGTCAGCTCCTACGAGCAGTACTTC.

The rearrangement links TRBV18 to TRBJ2-3; D might be TRBD1 or TRBD2, each matching 5 bases. The CDR3 is made up of 14 amino acids. Germline-derived CDR1 and CDR2 are KGHSH and LQKENI. The V and J ends lost 6 bases and 2 bases respectively, with 12 bases between them. CDR3 sequence reads: CASSLRDATDTQYF. CDR3 sequence (DNA): TGTGCCAGCTCCCTACGGGACGCCACAGATACGCAGTATTTT.

The rearrangement uses TRBV5-6 and TRBJ1-5; D unclear. Trimming shortened V by 4 bases and J by 1 base, and 9 bases separated the two germline ends. Germline V gives CDR1 SGHDT, CDR2 YYEEEE. The CDR3 runs to 14 residues. The CDR3, as DNA: TGTGCCAGCAGCCCCCAAGGAAGCAATCAGCCCCAGCATTTT. It codes for CASSPQGSNQPQHF.